One sample yielded the 29 T cell receptor beta chains listed below, sequenced in a study of blood T cell repertoires in COVID-19. Profiling relied on immunoSEQ multiplex PCR, and the TCRdb table lists in-frame clones only, not all of them. The table records 380,000 or so clones, roughly 86% of them present only once. Sequencing was carried out using PBMCs or T cells enriched from blood (not recorded which). The receptors derive from a woman in her 40s with acute COVID-19.

This chain joins TRBV7-9 and TRBJ1-2, with 7 bases lining up with TRBD1. CDR3 length equals 11 residues. Trimming at V came to 11 bases and at J to 6 bases, leaving 6 bases not matched to a gene. Germline V gives CDR1 SEHNR, CDR2 FQNEAQ (reference sequence). CDR3 DNA: TGTGCCGAAAAGAGGGGGCATGGCTACACCTTC. Translating gives CAEKRGHGYTF.

The chain couples TRBV3-1 (or the pseudogene TRBV3-2) to TRBJ1-1; D unresolved. The CDR3 is 15 residues long. The germline V gene encodes CDR1 LGHDT and CDR2 YNNKEL (reference sequence). V gave up 2 bases and J gave up 5 bases, with 15 bases separating them. The CDR3 protein is CASSQSFRWATEAFF. The CDR3 nucleotides are TGTGCCAGCAGCCAATCCTTTCGGTGGGCTACTGAAGCTTTCTTT.

The rearrangement joins TRBV6-5 to TRBJ1-3, with unresolved D. Germline V gene lookup returns CDR1 MNHEY and CDR2 SVGAGI. The CDR3 runs 15 residues. Trimming removed 5 bases at V and 4 bases at J, with 15 bases between. In DNA, the CDR3 is TGTGCCAGCAGTCGACTTAGTAACCTGGGAAACACCATATATTTT. As protein: CASSRLSNLGNTIYF.

V usage is TRBV19 and J usage is TRBJ2-6, with D perhaps matching TRBD1 (6 bases). Deletions cut 7 bases from V and 0 bases from J, with 13 bases between. The CDR3 is 16 residues long. Germline V gives CDR1 LNHDA, CDR2 SQIVND (reference sequence). In nucleotides, the CDR3 is TGTGCCAGTACCAAAGGGACATTCTCTGGGGCCAACGTCCTGACTTTC. It codes for CASTKGTFSGANVLTF.

The chain uses TRBV3-1 (or the pseudogene TRBV3-2) and TRBJ2-1; D not resolved. The CDR3 consists of 12 residues. The V end lost 0 bases, the J end lost 9 bases, and 6 bases lay between the germline ends. CDR1 is LGHDT and CDR2 is YNNKEL in the germline V gene (reference sequence). The CDR3 reads CASSQDRGEQFF. Written as DNA, the CDR3 is TGTGCCAGCAGCCAAGATCGAGGTGAGCAGTTCTTC.

Only one count was recorded for this clone. The genes are TRBV7-8 and TRBJ1-5; D gene ambiguous. V was shortened by 4 bases and J by 2 bases, with 6 bases between the two germline ends. CDR1 and CDR2 from the germline V gene are SGHVS and FQNEAQ. The CDR3 is 13 residues long. The CDR3 nucleotides read TGTGCCAGCAGCTCTTCCCGCAATCAGCCCCAGCATTTT. The encoded protein is CASSSSRNQPQHF.

J is TRBJ2-1 and V is TRBV3-1 (or the pseudogene TRBV3-2); 8 nucleotides align to TRBD2. Germline V gives CDR1 LGHDT, CDR2 YNNKEL (reference sequence). J was trimmed by 4 bases and V by 0 bases; bases with no gene match: 2. CDR3 length equals 15 residues. CDR3 region: CASSQEGLGYNEQFF. The CDR3 nucleotides read TGTGCCAGCAGCCAAGAGGGACTAGGGTACAATGAGCAGTTCTTC.

The chain combines TRBV4-1 with TRBJ2-1; the D is unclear. The CDR3 spans 15 residues. V dropped 3 bases and J dropped 2 bases, with 11 bases sitting between them. The V gene's germline CDR1 is MGHRA and CDR2 YSYEKL. The CDR3 sequence is CASSQFGLTYNEQFF. CDR3 bases: TGCGCCAGCAGCCAGTTTGGGCTAACCTACAATGAGCAGTTCTTC.

The chain joins TRBV12-5 to TRBJ2-1, with 8 bases fitting TRBD1. Germline V gene data show CDR1 as LGHNT and CDR2 as FRNRAP. There are 12 residues in the CDR3. The J segment lost 9 bases and the V segment lost 5 bases, leaving 3 bases of the junction unmatched. The CDR3 DNA reads as TGTGCTAGTGGTAGAACAGGGGGTGAGCAGTTCTTC. The encoded protein is CASGRTGGEQFF.

This chain links TRBV24-1 with TRBJ1-1; D is possibly TRBD1 (6 bases). Trimming pared 4 bases from V and 4 bases from J, leaving 15 bases between. The CDR3 is made up of 15 amino acids. Germline V gene sequence: CDR1 KGHDR, CDR2 SFDVKD. The CDR3 region is CATSDRDIFGTEAFF. The CDR3 DNA reads TGTGCCACCAGTGACAGGGACATCTTTGGCACTGAAGCTTTCTTT.

V and J are TRBV5-4 and TRBJ1-1; no clear D. CDR1 SGHNT and CDR2 YYREEE come from the germline V gene (reference sequence). The length of the CDR3 is 14 residues. V was pared by 5 bases and J by 2 bases, with 13 bases between. This chain's CDR3 is CASSFYSYNTEAFF. For the CDR3, the DNA is TGTGCCAGCAGTTTTTACAGTTACAACACTGAAGCTTTCTTT.

The genes are TRBV7-9 and TRBJ2-3; D perhaps matches TRBD1 (7 bases). V was trimmed by 5 bases and J by 0 bases, leaving 12 bases between them. Germline V gene sequence: CDR1 SEHNR, CDR2 FQNEAQ (reference sequence). This CDR3 has 15 residues. CDR3 DNA sequence: TGTGCCAGCAGCCCAGGGGGGTTGAGCACAGATACGCAGTATTTT. Translation: CASSPGGLSTDTQYF.

The sample holds a few counts of this clone. This chain connects TRBV3-1 (or the pseudogene TRBV3-2) to TRBJ2-5; 9 positions agree with TRBD2. The V and J ends lost 2 bases and 0 bases, in that order; junction bases with no gene match: 4. The CDR3 consists of 16 residues. Germline CDR1 LGHDT, CDR2 YNNKEL (reference sequence). The CDR3 coding sequence is TGTGCCAGCAGCCAAATAAGCGGGGGGTACCAAGAGACCCAGTACTTC. It codes for CASSQISGGYQETQYF.

This clone was seen only a few times. The rearrangement joins TRBV5-1 to TRBJ2-5; the D gene is possibly TRBD1 (5 bases). Germline V gene data show CDR1 as SGHRS and CDR2 as YFSETQ. CDR3 length: 13 amino acids. V lost 0 bases, J lost 5 bases, and 8 bases lay in between. CDR3 sequence reads: CASSLGGRETQYF. The CDR3 coding sequence is TGCGCCAGCAGCTTGGGGGGCCGGGAGACCCAGTACTTC.

The V call is TRBV5-1, the J call TRBJ2-7; 8 nucleotides match TRBD1. The CDR3 runs 16 residues. Germline CDR1 reads SGHRS; CDR2 reads YFSETQ. V shed 4 bases and J 2 bases; nucleotides not matched to a gene: 11. For the CDR3, the DNA is TGCGCCAGCAGCACGACGCGACAGGGGCCCACCTACGAGCAGTACTTC. Translated, it gives CASSTTRQGPTYEQYF.

The V gene is TRBV2, the J gene TRBJ2-2, with 7 bases lining up with TRBD1. V trimming: 6 bases; J trimming: 1 base; junction bases outside the gene matches: 5. The CDR3 runs to 15 residues. CDR1 is SNHLY and CDR2 is FYNNEI in the germline V gene. The CDR3 bases are TGTGCCAGCAGCGCCGGGACAGAGAACACCGGGGAGCTGTTTTTT. Its translation: CASSAGTENTGELFF.

CDR3 nucleotide sequence: TGTGCCACCAGTGACCCTGGACTAGCGGGGTCAGATACGCAGTATTTT. Translation gives CATSDPGLAGSDTQYF. This chain links TRBV24-1 with TRBJ2-3; TRBD2 aligns across 12 bases. Trimming at V came to 4 bases and at J to 4 bases, leaving 5 bases not matched to a gene. CDR1 and CDR2 from the germline V gene are KGHDR and SFDVKD. CDR3 length: 16 amino acids.

J is TRBJ1-4 and V is TRBV30; D is uncertain. Per germline, CDR1 GTSNPN and CDR2 SVGIG (reference sequence). This CDR3 has 14 residues. V was clipped by 5 bases and J by 3 bases, with 13 bases between them. The CDR3 here is CAWGIGRANEKLFF. The DNA of the CDR3 is TGTGCCTGGGGGATAGGGAGAGCTAATGAAAAACTGTTTTTT.

The rearrangement links TRBV5-1 to TRBJ2-1, with D perhaps matching TRBD1 (5 bases). The CDR3 runs 15 residues. Germline assignment: CDR1 SGHRS and CDR2 YFSETQ. The germline V and J ends were trimmed by 0 bases and 3 bases, with 10 bases remaining between them. The CDR3 coding sequence is TGCGCCAGCAGCTTGGTAGGGGCCGACTACAATGAGCAGTTCTTC. It specifies CASSLVGADYNEQFF. The full variable domain, completed using reference TRBV5-1 and TRBJ2-1, is KAGVTQTPRYLIKTRGQQVTLSCSPISGHRSVSWYQQTPGQGLQFLFEYFSETQRNKGNFPGRFSGRQFSNSRSEMNVSTLELGDSALYLCASSLVGADYNEQFFGPGTRLTVL.

The chain uses TRBV27 and TRBJ2-7; 8 bases match TRBD1. The CDR3 contains 16 residues. The V segment lost 5 bases and the J segment 3 bases; nucleotides outside the gene matches: 12. From germline, CDR1 is MNHEY and CDR2 SMNVEV (reference sequence). CDR3 bases: TGTGCCAGCAGTCTGTCTTGGACAGGGAGTCTCTACGAGCAGTACTTC. Translating it yields CASSLSWTGSLYEQYF.

V gene TRBV18 combines with J gene TRBJ2-7; weak D call: TRBD1 (5 bases). Per germline, CDR1 KGHSH and CDR2 LQKENI. V lost 3 bases and J lost 9, with 12 bases in between. The CDR3 is made up of 12 amino acids. The CDR3, as DNA: TGTGCCAGCTCACCGGACATCAGTGTGCAGTACTTC. It encodes CASSPDISVQYF.

The chain couples TRBV6-2 or TRBV6-3 to TRBJ2-3; TRBD2 might be the D (6 bases). V lost 2 bases, J lost 1 base, and 10 bases lay in between. The CDR3 runs to 15 residues. Germline V gives CDR1 MNHEY, CDR2 SVGEGT. CDR3 region: CASSYSGPRTDTQYF. CDR3 DNA sequence: TGTGCCAGCAGTTACAGCGGGCCCCGCACAGATACGCAGTATTTT.

The chain employs TRBV7-9 and TRBJ2-6, with TRBD1 matching over 9 bases. Unmatched junction bases numbered 13, after V lost 3 bases and J lost 4 bases. The germline V gene encodes CDR1 SEHNR and CDR2 FQNEAQ (reference sequence). The CDR3 sequence is 19 residues long. For the CDR3, the DNA is TGTGCCAGCAGCTTTTCGCGGGACAGGGCTTCCTCGGGGGCCAACGTCCTGACTTTC. Its translation: CASSFSRDRASSGANVLTF.

This clone appeared a single time. The chain recombines TRBV5-1 with TRBJ2-2; 7 nucleotides match TRBD1. The CDR3 sequence is 15 residues long. Losses at the gene ends were 1 base for V and 7 bases for J; bases not matched to a gene: 7. CDR1 is SGHRS, CDR2 YFSETQ, per germline. CDR3 sequence: CASSLPGQAGGELFF. Written as DNA, the CDR3 is TGCGCCAGCAGCTTGCCCGGACAGGCCGGCGGGGAGCTGTTTTTT. The full variable domain, its missing parts supplied by reference TRBV5-1 and TRBJ2-2, is KAGVTQTPRYLIKTRGQQVTLSCSPISGHRSVSWYQQTPGQGLQFLFEYFSETQRNKGNFPGRFSGRQFSNSRSEMNVSTLELGDSALYLCASSLPGQAGGELFFGEGSRLTVL.

The chain links TRBV29-1 to TRBJ2-2, with 11 bases matching TRBD1. This CDR3 comprises 17 residues. J lost 6 bases, V lost 5 bases, and 14 bases had no gene match. Germline V gene lookup returns CDR1 SQVTM and CDR2 ANQGSEA. The DNA for the CDR3 is TGCAGCGTTATGGAGACTTGGACAGGGGGCGCATCCGGGGAGCTGTTTTTT. As protein: CSVMETWTGGASGELFF.

The chain employs TRBV2 and TRBJ1-5; unclear D gene. CDR1 and CDR2 (germline): SNHLY, FYNNEI. V was pared by 3 bases and J by 4 bases, with 7 bases between. The CDR3 is 13 amino acids. The CDR3 DNA reads TGTGCCAGCAGTGAGTCGGGTAATCAGCCCCAGCATTTT. Amino acid sequence: CASSESGNQPQHF.

V gene TRBV19 combines with J gene TRBJ2-6; D is possibly TRBD1 (5 bases). The CDR3 runs 15 residues. CDR1 LNHDA and CDR2 SQIVND come from the germline V gene (reference sequence). V was trimmed by 7 bases and J by 3 bases, leaving 13 bases between them. DNA of the CDR3: TGTGCCAGTAACCGACAGTACTTTGGGGCCAACGTCCTGACTTTC. Residues: CASNRQYFGANVLTF.

The chain couples TRBV5-4 to TRBJ2-2, with TRBD2 matching over 10 bases. The length of the CDR3 is 17 residues. Per germline, CDR1 SGHNT and CDR2 YYREEE (reference sequence). V was pared by 4 bases and J by 0 bases, with 6 bases of the junction left unmatched. CDR3 coding DNA: TGTGCCAGCAGCACGCCTAGCGGGGGACCGAACACCGGGGAGCTGTTTTTT. It yields the protein CASSTPSGGPNTGELFF.

The chain has TRBV11-2 and TRBJ1-1; unclear D gene. V was pared by 5 bases and J by 1 base, with 8 bases between. CDR1 SGHAT and CDR2 FQNNGV come from the germline V gene. The CDR3 covers 13 residues. CDR3 DNA: TGTGCCAGCAGCACAACGGGGAACACTGAAGCTTTCTTT. Protein: CASSTTGNTEAFF.